This T cell receptor (beta chain) was sequenced during a study of cytomegalovirus exposure and HLA in healthy donors. Study overall: There were approximately 400 genotyped donors. Of these, about 86% fell in the genetic ancestry cluster associated with self-reported Caucasian donors.

In the PCR, 60 Vbeta and 13 Jbeta primers were used. Here immunoSEQ multiplex PCR was the method, and the copy in TCRdb shows in-frame clones only, minus some. This table has roughly 200,000 clones, over 70% appearing once. On this clone: Its antigen is currently unknown.

Study findings and constraints: An Asian-associated ancestry cluster reportedly showed fewer N-insertions than the roughly 670-donor mean in a later analysis.

The CDR3 runs to 16 residues. J was trimmed by 6 bases and V by 1 base; bases with no gene match: 6. Germline V gene lookup returns CDR1 SGHVS and CDR2 FQNEAQ. This receptor was taken from a boy between 2 and 10 years old in good health and CMV-seronegative. The sequenced sample was PBMCs. This chain uses TRBV7-8 with TRBJ2-2, with TRBD2 matching 9 bases. Here the CDR3 DNA reads TGTGCCAGCAGCTTAGGAGGGGCTAGCGGGGCCGGGGAGCTGTTTTTT. It yields the protein CASSLGGASGAGELFF.